This is a list of T cell receptor beta chains from one sample in a study of blood T cells in healthy people across ages. TCRdb reanalysed the 5' RACE reads using MiXCR and keeps one entry per CDR3 protein. The sample records about 1.6 million distinct CDR3 sequences, roughly a third being singletons. The sample consisted of blood. The source is a woman under 40 in good health. CDR3s include the opening cysteine and the closing phenylalanine or tryptophan. D genes are given only for firm matches. Size tells how often a clone was seen (once, few, many) or the class of an expanded clone, and some rows leave it out.

clone_size: .; v_call: TRBV12-3/TRBV12-4; j_call: TRBJ1-1; d_call: .; cdr3_nt: TGTGCCAGCAGTTCCTTGGACAGTACGAACACTGAAGCTTTCTTT; cdr3_aa: CASSSLDSTNTEAFF
clone_size: few; v_call: TRBV24-1; j_call: TRBJ2-7; d_call: .; cdr3_nt: TGTGCCACCAGTAATAGCGGATCCTACGAGCAGTACTTC; cdr3_aa: CATSNSGSYEQYF
clone_size: .; v_call: TRBV7-9; j_call: TRBJ2-1; d_call: TRBD2; cdr3_nt: TGTGCCAGCCTGGGAGCGGGAGGGCCTCCCGCCCGGGATGAGCAGTTCTTC; cdr3_aa: CASLGAGGPPARDEQFF
clone_size: .; v_call: TRBV21-1; j_call: TRBJ2-7; d_call: .; cdr3_nt: TGTGCCAGCAGCAAAGCGAGGAGGGACAGGAGGACCAACGAGCAGTACTTC; cdr3_aa: CASSKARRDRRTNEQYF
clone_size: .; v_call: TRBV27; j_call: TRBJ1-1; d_call: .; cdr3_nt: TGTGCCAGCAGTTTATCTAACCGCCGCAGCACTGAAGCTTTCTTT; cdr3_aa: CASSLSNRRSTEAFF
clone_size: .; v_call: TRBV7-9; j_call: TRBJ2-1; d_call: .; cdr3_nt: TGTGCCAGCAGCTTAGTTCCTACCTCCTACAATGAGCAGTTCTTC; cdr3_aa: CASSLVPTSYNEQFF
clone_size: few; v_call: TRBV20-1; j_call: TRBJ2-7; d_call: .; cdr3_nt: TGCAGTGCTAGCAGGACCCGGAACGAGCAGTACTTC; cdr3_aa: CSASRTRNEQYF
clone_size: few; v_call: TRBV30; j_call: TRBJ1-1; d_call: .; cdr3_nt: TGTGCCTGGATGGGAAACAGGCGAACTGAAGCTTTCTTT; cdr3_aa: CAWMGNRRTEAFF
clone_size: few; v_call: TRBV4-2; j_call: TRBJ2-5; d_call: .; cdr3_nt: TGTGCCAGCAGCCGAGGGGCGGGGCTCCAAGAGACCCAGTACTTC; cdr3_aa: CASSRGAGLQETQYF
clone_size: .; v_call: TRBV20-1; j_call: TRBJ2-1; d_call: TRBD2; cdr3_nt: TGCAGTGCTACCCCCGGGGGGGGATGGAGCGGGAGAAGTGAGCAGTTCTTC; cdr3_aa: CSATPGGGWSGRSEQFF
clone_size: .; v_call: TRBV7-9; j_call: TRBJ1-2; d_call: .; cdr3_nt: TGTGCCAGCAGCTTCACCGCCGCGGGAGGCGCATTGAACTATGGCTACACCTTC; cdr3_aa: CASSFTAAGGALNYGYTF
clone_size: .; v_call: TRBV7-2; j_call: TRBJ2-1; d_call: TRBD2; cdr3_nt: TGTGCCAGCAGCTCTGTCGGACTAGGTAACAATGAGCAGTTCTTC; cdr3_aa: CASSSVGLGNNEQFF
clone_size: .; v_call: TRBV28; j_call: TRBJ1-2; d_call: .; cdr3_nt: TGTGCCAGCAGTTTAGGGGGCAGGCCTGGCTACACCTTC; cdr3_aa: CASSLGGRPGYTF
clone_size: .; v_call: TRBV28; j_call: TRBJ2-7; d_call: .; cdr3_nt: TGTGCCAGCAGCCTTTATTACGAGGGGGACTCCCACGAGCAGTACTTC; cdr3_aa: CASSLYYEGDSHEQYF
clone_size: few; v_call: TRBV5-1; j_call: TRBJ2-7; d_call: TRBD1; cdr3_nt: TGCGCCAGCAGCTTGGATCCGACAGGGACCGAGCAGTACTTC; cdr3_aa: CASSLDPTGTEQYF
clone_size: .; v_call: TRBV29-1; j_call: TRBJ2-3; d_call: .; cdr3_nt: TGCAGCGTTGCAGGGGTCCAGGGCCCAGATACGCAGTATTTT; cdr3_aa: CSVAGVQGPDTQYF
clone_size: .; v_call: TRBV27; j_call: TRBJ1-4; d_call: .; cdr3_nt: TGTGCCAGCAGTTTTAGGGGGGTCCGCGGAGGGCCGAATGAAAAACTGTTTTTT; cdr3_aa: CASSFRGVRGGPNEKLFF
clone_size: .; v_call: TRBV29-1; j_call: TRBJ2-3; d_call: .; cdr3_nt: TGCAGCACAGTCAGGGGGGACGGGGATACGCAGTATTTT; cdr3_aa: CSTVRGDGDTQYF
clone_size: few; v_call: TRBV4-2; j_call: TRBJ1-4; d_call: .; cdr3_nt: TGTGCCAGCAGCCAAGTGGTAGCCAGCCAAGACGGTGAAAAACTGTTTTTT; cdr3_aa: CASSQVVASQDGEKLFF
clone_size: many; v_call: TRBV7-2; j_call: TRBJ2-3; d_call: .; cdr3_nt: TGTGCCAGCAGCTTTACCGGGGTGGATACGCAGTATTTT; cdr3_aa: CASSFTGVDTQYF
clone_size: few; v_call: TRBV7-2; j_call: TRBJ2-2; d_call: TRBD2; cdr3_nt: TGTGCCAGCTTCTCCCCTAAGCCCGGGACTAGCGGGAGGGAGCTGTTTTTT; cdr3_aa: CASFSPKPGTSGRELFF
clone_size: .; v_call: TRBV4-1; j_call: TRBJ2-1; d_call: .; cdr3_nt: TGCGCCAGCAGCCAGATGGGGCTAGCAGTCAATGAGCAGTTCTTC; cdr3_aa: CASSQMGLAVNEQFF
clone_size: few; v_call: TRBV4-2; j_call: TRBJ2-1; d_call: TRBD2; cdr3_nt: TGTGCCAGCAGCCACCAAAGCGGGAGGATTTACAATGAGCAGTTCTTC; cdr3_aa: CASSHQSGRIYNEQFF
clone_size: few; v_call: TRBV6-5; j_call: TRBJ2-1; d_call: .; cdr3_nt: TGTGCCAGCAGTTACGGAGAATGGGGCTCCTACAATGAGCAGTTCTTC; cdr3_aa: CASSYGEWGSYNEQFF
clone_size: .; v_call: TRBV9; j_call: TRBJ2-5; d_call: .; cdr3_nt: TGTGCCAGCAGCGTAGAGGGCAGGCTCTGGGAGACCCAGTACTTC; cdr3_aa: CASSVEGRLWETQYF
clone_size: .; v_call: TRBV27; j_call: TRBJ2-5; d_call: TRBD2; cdr3_nt: TGTGCCAGCAGTTGGACTAGCGGGCTGGCGGAGACCCAGTACTTC; cdr3_aa: CASSWTSGLAETQYF
clone_size: few; v_call: TRBV27; j_call: TRBJ2-7; d_call: .; cdr3_nt: TGTGCCAGCAGCTCGTCCGCGGGCCCGATCGACGAGCAGTACTTC; cdr3_aa: CASSSSAGPIDEQYF
clone_size: few; v_call: TRBV19; j_call: TRBJ1-2; d_call: .; cdr3_nt: TGTGCCAGTAGTATTCCCCGGGTATACGCGTATGGCTACACCTTC; cdr3_aa: CASSIPRVYAYGYTF
clone_size: .; v_call: TRBV27; j_call: TRBJ1-2; d_call: TRBD1; cdr3_nt: TGTGCCAGCAGTTCCCCCGGGACAGGCTACTATGGCTACACCTTC; cdr3_aa: CASSSPGTGYYGYTF
clone_size: .; v_call: TRBV5-1; j_call: TRBJ2-7; d_call: TRBD2; cdr3_nt: TGCGCCAGCAGCTTGAAAGGACTAGCGCACTCCTACAAGCAGTACTTC; cdr3_aa: CASSLKGLAHSYKQYF
clone_size: .; v_call: TRBV2; j_call: TRBJ1-5; d_call: .; cdr3_nt: TGTGCCAGCAGTGATAGCGAGAATCAGCCCCAGCATTTT; cdr3_aa: CASSDSENQPQHF
clone_size: few; v_call: TRBV7-3; j_call: TRBJ2-3; d_call: .; cdr3_nt: TGTGCCAGCAGCGCCACCCTAGGGTCGCTCCGGGATACGCAGTATTTT; cdr3_aa: CASSATLGSLRDTQYF
clone_size: few; v_call: TRBV2; j_call: TRBJ1-5; d_call: .; cdr3_nt: TGTGCCAGCAGGCTCCCGGGAGTCGAGAGCAATCAGCCCCAGCATTTT; cdr3_aa: CASRLPGVESNQPQHF
clone_size: .; v_call: TRBV15; j_call: TRBJ2-7; d_call: .; cdr3_nt: TGTGCCACCAGCGGCCCGGGTCGACCTAGCTCCTACGAGCAGTACTTC; cdr3_aa: CATSGPGRPSSYEQYF
clone_size: .; v_call: TRBV5-1; j_call: TRBJ2-1; d_call: .; cdr3_nt: TGCGCCAGCAGCCCCCGCGCTCCGAGCAATGAGCAGTTCTTC; cdr3_aa: CASSPRAPSNEQFF
clone_size: few; v_call: TRBV5-5; j_call: TRBJ1-1; d_call: TRBD1; cdr3_nt: TGTGCCAGCAGCATAGTGACAGGGGGCACTGAAGCTTTCTTT; cdr3_aa: CASSIVTGGTEAFF
clone_size: few; v_call: TRBV15; j_call: TRBJ2-5; d_call: .; cdr3_nt: TGTGCCACCAGCAGAGATGCTTTGGGATCCACATTTGAGACCCAGTACTTC; cdr3_aa: CATSRDALGSTFETQYF
clone_size: few; v_call: TRBV30; j_call: TRBJ2-7; d_call: .; cdr3_nt: TGTGCCTGGGGCCTACTTTCCTACGAGCAGTACTTC; cdr3_aa: CAWGLLSYEQYF
clone_size: .; v_call: TRBV7-9; j_call: TRBJ2-1; d_call: .; cdr3_nt: TGTGCCAGCAGCCTAGGAGGAATTATAAATGAGCAGTTCTTC; cdr3_aa: CASSLGGIINEQFF
clone_size: few; v_call: TRBV20-1; j_call: TRBJ2-5; d_call: .; cdr3_nt: TGCAGTGCTAGAGATCAAGTATCGGGGGGCGCGCTATCTTTGTACTTC; cdr3_aa: CSARDQVSGGALSLYF
clone_size: few; v_call: TRBV29-1; j_call: TRBJ1-2; d_call: TRBD1; cdr3_nt: TGCAGCGTCGGGGGACAGGGGAGAGGCGGCTACACCTTC; cdr3_aa: CSVGGQGRGGYTF
clone_size: many; v_call: TRBV5-1; j_call: TRBJ2-7; d_call: TRBD1; cdr3_nt: TGCGCCAGCAGCTTGGGGACAGGGAGCTCCTACGAGCAGTACTTC; cdr3_aa: CASSLGTGSSYEQYF
clone_size: .; v_call: TRBV27; j_call: TRBJ2-1; d_call: TRBD2; cdr3_nt: TGTGCCAGGATCGCACTAGCGGGTGACAATGAGCAGTTCTTC; cdr3_aa: CARIALAGDNEQFF
clone_size: .; v_call: TRBV7-9; j_call: TRBJ2-7; d_call: TRBD2; cdr3_nt: TGTGCCAGCAGCTCAGAAACAGGTTTACTAGCGCGACCCCTAGAGCAGTACTTC; cdr3_aa: CASSSETGLLARPLEQYF
clone_size: many; v_call: TRBV29-1; j_call: TRBJ2-3; d_call: .; cdr3_nt: TGCAGCGTGCCCGGGGACACCTACACAGATACGCAGTATTTT; cdr3_aa: CSVPGDTYTDTQYF
clone_size: few; v_call: TRBV27; j_call: TRBJ1-5; d_call: .; cdr3_nt: TGTGCCGGCAGTCCCTATAGCAATCAGCCCCAGCATTTT; cdr3_aa: CAGSPYSNQPQHF
clone_size: .; v_call: TRBV12-3/TRBV12-4; j_call: TRBJ2-7; d_call: TRBD1; cdr3_nt: TGTGCCAGCAGGGAGGGACAGGGGGGCTACGAGCAGTACTTC; cdr3_aa: CASREGQGGYEQYF
clone_size: .; v_call: TRBV5-6; j_call: TRBJ1-2; d_call: TRBD1; cdr3_nt: TGTGCCAGCAGCATAGGGACAGACCATGGCTACACCTTC; cdr3_aa: CASSIGTDHGYTF
clone_size: .; v_call: TRBV7-9; j_call: TRBJ2-4; d_call: .; cdr3_nt: TGTGCCAGCAGCTTAGTTTCGGGACAACTACCTACGAAGCAGTACTTC; cdr3_aa: CASSLVSGQLPTKQYF
clone_size: .; v_call: TRBV4-1; j_call: TRBJ2-3; d_call: .; cdr3_nt: TGCGCCAGCAGCCAAGACATTCGGGTCAGGGTCAGCACAGATACGCAGTATTTT; cdr3_aa: CASSQDIRVRVSTDTQYF
clone_size: .; v_call: TRBV20-1; j_call: TRBJ2-3; d_call: .; cdr3_nt: TGCAGTGCCCTGCTCCAACGGACTCGGAGCACAGATACGCAGTATTTT; cdr3_aa: CSALLQRTRSTDTQYF
clone_size: .; v_call: TRBV20-1; j_call: TRBJ1-1; d_call: .; cdr3_nt: TGCAGTGCTCCAAGCGGGACCCAGAGGAACACTGAAGCTTTCTTT; cdr3_aa: CSAPSGTQRNTEAFF
clone_size: .; v_call: TRBV7-9; j_call: TRBJ2-5; d_call: TRBD1; cdr3_nt: TGTGCCAGCAGCTTAGTTGGGACAGGGGGCGTGCAGTACTTC; cdr3_aa: CASSLVGTGGVQYF
clone_size: .; v_call: TRBV30; j_call: TRBJ2-1; d_call: .; cdr3_nt: TGTGCCTGGAGTGTACAGAACCCCCTTGGCGATGAGCAGTTCTTC; cdr3_aa: CAWSVQNPLGDEQFF
clone_size: .; v_call: TRBV10-3; j_call: TRBJ1-1; d_call: .; cdr3_nt: TGTGCCATCGATGGGGGAGGATTCACTGAAGCTTTCTTT; cdr3_aa: CAIDGGGFTEAFF
clone_size: .; v_call: TRBV19; j_call: TRBJ2-1; d_call: .; cdr3_nt: TGTGCCAGTAGTATTGCCGACGGCAATAAGCAGTTCTTC; cdr3_aa: CASSIADGNKQFF
clone_size: many; v_call: TRBV4-1; j_call: TRBJ2-7; d_call: .; cdr3_nt: TGCGCCAGCAGCCCTCTATGGGTTGACTACGAGCAGTACTTC; cdr3_aa: CASSPLWVDYEQYF
clone_size: .; v_call: TRBV9; j_call: TRBJ2-2; d_call: .; cdr3_nt: TGTGCCAGCAGCCTCCTTTCGGTAGGGGCTGGCACCGGGGAGCTGTTTTTT; cdr3_aa: CASSLLSVGAGTGELFF
clone_size: .; v_call: TRBV11-2; j_call: TRBJ2-1; d_call: .; cdr3_nt: TGTGCCAGCAGCTTAGATCCAGGGGGGACCTACAATGAGCAGTTCTTC; cdr3_aa: CASSLDPGGTYNEQFF